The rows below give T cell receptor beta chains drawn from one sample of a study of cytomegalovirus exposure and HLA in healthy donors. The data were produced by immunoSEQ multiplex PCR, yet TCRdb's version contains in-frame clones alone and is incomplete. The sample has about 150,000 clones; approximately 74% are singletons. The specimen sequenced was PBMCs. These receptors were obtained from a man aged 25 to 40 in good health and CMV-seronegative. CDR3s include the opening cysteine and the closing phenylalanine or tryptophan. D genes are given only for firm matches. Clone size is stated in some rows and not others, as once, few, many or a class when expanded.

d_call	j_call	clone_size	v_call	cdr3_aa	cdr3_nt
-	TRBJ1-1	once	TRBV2	CASSPSGTEAFF	TGTGCCAGCAGTCCATCAGGCACTGAAGCTTTCTTT
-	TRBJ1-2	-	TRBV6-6	CASSYSTAYGYTF	TGTGCCAGCAGTTACTCGACAGCTTATGGCTACACCTTC
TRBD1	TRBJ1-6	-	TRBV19	CASADRALSNSPLHF	TGTGCCAGTGCGGACAGGGCTCTCTCTAATTCACCCCTCCACTTT
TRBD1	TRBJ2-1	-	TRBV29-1	CSALDRARIHEQFF	TGCAGCGCCCTGGACAGGGCAAGGATACATGAGCAGTTCTTC
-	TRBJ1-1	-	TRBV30	CAWSVQGLNTEAFF	TGTGCCTGGAGTGTGCAGGGGCTAAACACTGAAGCTTTCTTT
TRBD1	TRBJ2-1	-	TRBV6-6	CASSYSPGTGNNEQFF	TGTGCCAGCAGTTACTCCCCCGGGACAGGGAACAATGAGCAGTTCTTC
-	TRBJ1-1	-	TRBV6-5	CASSYGEEGEAFF	TGTGCCAGCAGTTACGGAGAGGAGGGTGAAGCTTTCTTT
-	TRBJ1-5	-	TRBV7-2	CASSIDGINQPQHF	TGTGCCAGCAGTATTGACGGGATCAATCAGCCCCAGCATTTT
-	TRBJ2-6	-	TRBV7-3	CASSSVSGANVLTF	TGTGCCAGCAGCTCCGTCTCTGGGGCCAACGTCCTGACTTTC
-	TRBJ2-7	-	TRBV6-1	CASSKDTYSYEQYF	TGTGCCAGCAGTAAGGACACCTACTCCTACGAGCAGTACTTC
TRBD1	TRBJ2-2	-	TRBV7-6	CASSVTGQGGTGELFF	TGTGCCAGCAGCGTAACGGGACAGGGAGGTACTGGGGAGCTGTTTTTT
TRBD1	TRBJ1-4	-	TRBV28	CASRPGTAINEKLFF	TGTGCCAGCCGCCCTGGGACAGCCATAAATGAAAAACTGTTTTTT
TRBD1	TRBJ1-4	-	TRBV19	CASSPGQGREKLFF	TGTGCCAGTAGTCCGGGACAGGGACGCGAAAAACTGTTTTTT
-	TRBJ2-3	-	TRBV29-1	CSVEVSGTDTQYF	TGCAGCGTTGAAGTATCGGGTACAGATACGCAGTATTTT
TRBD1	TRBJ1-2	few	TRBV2	CASSGTGANYGYTF	TGTGCCAGCAGTGGGACAGGGGCAAACTATGGCTACACCTTC
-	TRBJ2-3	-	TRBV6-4	CASSRRGDEDTQYF	TGTGCCAGCAGTCGCAGGGGGGATGAGGATACGCAGTATTTT
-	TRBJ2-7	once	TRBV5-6	CASSLDLSRANEQYF	TGTGCCAGCAGCTTGGATCTCTCCAGGGCCAACGAGCAGTACTTC
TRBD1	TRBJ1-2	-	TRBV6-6	CASSSLDRDYTF	TGTGCCAGCAGTTCCCTGGACAGGGATTACACCTTC
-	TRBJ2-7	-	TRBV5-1	CASSFGTMGAWEQYF	TGCGCCAGCAGCTTTGGGACAATGGGGGCCTGGGAGCAGTACTTC
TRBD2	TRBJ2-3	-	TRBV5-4	CASSSGLAGALTDTQYF	TGTGCCAGCAGCTCGGGACTAGCGGGGGCCCTCACAGATACGCAGTATTTT
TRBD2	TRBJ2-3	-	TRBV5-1	CASSALGRGYDTQYF	TGCGCCAGCAGCGCCCTAGGGAGGGGATACGATACGCAGTATTTT
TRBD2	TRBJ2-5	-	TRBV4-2	CASSQGTSGGRKETQYF	TGTGCCAGCAGCCAAGGGACTAGCGGGGGGCGAAAAGAGACCCAGTACTTC
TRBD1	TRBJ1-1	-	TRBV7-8	CASSAGGNTEAFF	TGTGCCAGCAGCGCAGGGGGGAACACTGAAGCTTTCTTT
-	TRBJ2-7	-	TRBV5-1	CASSSQGHEQYF	TGCGCCAGCAGCTCACAGGGACACGAGCAGTACTTC
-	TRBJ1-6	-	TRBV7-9	CASSLAGRDNSPLHF	TGTGCCAGCAGCTTAGCGGGCAGGGATAATTCACCCCTCCACTTT
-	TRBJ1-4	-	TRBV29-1	CSVQLGQGEEKLFF	TGCAGCGTCCAACTCGGGCAGGGTGAAGAAAAACTGTTTTTT
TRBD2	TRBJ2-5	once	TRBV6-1	CASSGRRPTSGVYRETQYF	TGTGCCAGCAGTGGGAGGAGGCCGACTAGCGGGGTATACCGGGAGACCCAGTACTTC
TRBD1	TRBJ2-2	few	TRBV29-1	CSGGEGTGGTGELFF	TGCAGCGGCGGAGAGGGGACAGGGGGCACCGGGGAGCTGTTTTTT
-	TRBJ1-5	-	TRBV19	CASRPIDSNQPQHF	TGTGCCAGTAGGCCAATAGATAGCAATCAGCCCCAGCATTTT
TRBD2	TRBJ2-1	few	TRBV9	CASSDREAEQFF	TGTGCCAGCAGCGACCGGGAGGCCGAGCAGTTCTTC
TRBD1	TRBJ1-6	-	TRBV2	CASSLSRGQVNSPLHF	TGTGCCAGCAGTCTTTCCAGGGGGCAGGTAAATTCACCCCTCCACTTT
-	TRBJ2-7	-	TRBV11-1	CASSLTGSLYEQYF	TGTGCCAGCAGCCTAACCGGGTCCCTATACGAGCAGTACTTC
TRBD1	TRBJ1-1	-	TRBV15	CATSRDRGTGGTEAFF	TGTGCCACCAGCAGAGATAGGGGGACAGGGGGCACTGAAGCTTTCTTT
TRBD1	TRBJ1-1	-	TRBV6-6	CASNRDSGMNTEAFF	TGTGCCAGCAATCGGGACAGCGGTATGAACACTGAAGCTTTCTTT
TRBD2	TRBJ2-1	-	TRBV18	CASSPPGGSSYNEQFF	TGTGCCAGCTCACCACCGGGCGGGAGCTCCTACAATGAGCAGTTCTTC
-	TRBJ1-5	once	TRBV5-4	CASSLGGSNQPQHF	TGTGCCAGCAGCTTGGGCGGAAGCAATCAGCCCCAGCATTTT
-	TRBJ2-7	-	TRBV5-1	CASRGGGDNEQYF	TGCGCCAGCAGGGGAGGGGGTGACAACGAGCAGTACTTC
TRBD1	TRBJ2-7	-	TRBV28	CASTLRDSHYEQYF	TGTGCCAGCACCCTCCGGGACAGTCACTACGAGCAGTACTTC
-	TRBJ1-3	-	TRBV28	CASSSGTLGNTIYF	TGTGCCAGCAGTTCCGGGACACTCGGAAACACCATATATTTT